This is a list of T cell receptor beta chains from one sample in a study of OX40 agonist ivuxolimab in advanced cancers. Measured with immunoSEQ multiplex PCR; TCRdb has only the in-frame clones, and not every one. Of fewer than 65,000 clones in the sample, 86% are singletons; the top ten hold approximately 0.55%. Sequences were derived from CD4+ or CD8+ T cells sorted from blood, sampled in a trial of the OX40 agonist ivuxolimab. The receptors shown here come from an adult with an advanced solid tumor such as melanoma, head and neck, liver or kidney cancer. Each CDR3 is given with its conserved first and last residue. The D gene is left open where the match is weak. Clone size is stated in some rows and not others, as once, few, many or a class when expanded.

>TRBJ2-1|TRBV19|TRBD2|NA
TGTGCCAGTAGCAATCTACTAACTAGCGGGGACTACAATGAGCAGTTCTTC
CASSNLLTSGDYNEQFF
>TRBJ2-7|TRBV29-1|NA|once
TGCAGCGTTACGAAGTTTGGCGAAGTGGCCTCAAGCTCCTACGAGCAGTACTTC
CSVTKFGEVASSSYEQYF
>TRBJ1-1|TRBV7-8|TRBD1|NA
TGTGCCAGCAGCTCCGGGACAGGGAACACTGAAGCTTTCTTT
CASSSGTGNTEAFF
>TRBJ2-3|TRBV28|TRBD2|NA
TGTGCCAGCAGTTTTGGGGGGGTGGGTGCAGATACGCAGTATTTT
CASSFGGVGADTQYF
>TRBJ1-4|TRBV5-6|NA|once
TGTGCCAGCAGCTGGGGCCTTACAGGAGGGGATGAAAAACTGTTTTTT
CASSWGLTGGDEKLFF
>TRBJ1-1|TRBV28|NA|NA
TGTGCCAGCAGCTGGTCAGGGACGAACACTGAAGCTTTCTTT
CASSWSGTNTEAFF
>TRBJ2-6|TRBV9|TRBD2|NA
TGTGCCAGCAGCGTACTAGCGGGAGTAGCGGGATCTGGGGCCAACGTCCTGACTTTC
CASSVLAGVAGSGANVLTF
>TRBJ1-5|TRBV29-1|NA|NA
TGCAGCGCTTGTACAGGGAATCAGCCCCAGCATTTT
CSACTGNQPQHF
>TRBJ2-5|TRBV14|NA|NA
TGTGCCAGCAGCCAAATACGCGGTCCGGAGACCCAGTACTTC
CASSQIRGPETQYF
>TRBJ2-2|TRBV2|NA|NA
TGTGCCAGCAGTGAACGGGGAAGTTTTGGGCTAACCGGGGAGCTGTTTTTT
CASSERGSFGLTGELFF
>TRBJ1-5|TRBV9|TRBD1|NA
TGTGCCAGCAGCGCCGGTACCGGGACAGGGGGCAATCAGCCCCAGCATTTT
CASSAGTGTGGNQPQHF
>TRBJ2-7|TRBV4-1|NA|NA
TGCGCCAGCAGCCAGATAAAACCGAAGGTCGGAATTCACTACGAGCAGTACTTC
CASSQIKPKVGIHYEQYF
>TRBJ2-3|TRBV21-1|NA|NA
TGTGCCAGCAGCAAAGAGGGAACCAATAGTCCTAGCACAGATACGCAGTATTTT
CASSKEGTNSPSTDTQYF
>TRBJ2-5|TRBV10-3|NA|NA
TGTGCCATCAGTGATCCCGAAATAGAGACCCAGTACTTC
CAISDPEIETQYF
>TRBJ2-7|TRBV19|NA|once
TGTGCCAGTAGTTTGGCGGCTTCCTACGAGCAGTACTTC
CASSLAASYEQYF
>TRBJ2-1|TRBV19|NA|NA
TGTGCCAGTAGTGGGGCACAAGGAAGCTCCTACAATGAGCAGTTCTTC
CASSGAQGSSYNEQFF
>TRBJ2-6|TRBV6-1|NA|NA
TGTGCCAGCAGCCCACAAGGCTCTGGGGCCAACGTCCTGACTTTC
CASSPQGSGANVLTF
>TRBJ2-3|TRBV28|NA|NA
TGTGCCAGCAGTTTTAAAAGGGGGGGCACAGATACGCAGTATTTT
CASSFKRGGTDTQYF
>TRBJ1-1|TRBV19|NA|NA
TGTGCCAGTAGCCAGCGGACAGTTAACACTGAAGCTTTCTTT
CASSQRTVNTEAFF
>TRBJ2-2|TRBV5-1|NA|NA
TGCGCCAGCAGCCCCAGTAGCGACCCGAGTACCGGGGAGCTGTTTTTT
CASSPSSDPSTGELFF
>TRBJ2-1|TRBV7-3|NA|NA
TGTGCCAGCAGCAGACAAAGCACTAGTAGGTTTGGGGATGAGCAGTTCTTC
CASSRQSTSRFGDEQFF
>TRBJ1-3|TRBV28|TRBD1|NA
TGTGCCAGCACCGTAGGGGGCGCGAGTGGAAACACCATATATTTT
CASTVGGASGNTIYF
>TRBJ2-3|TRBV4-2|TRBD2|NA
TGTGCCAGCAGCCGGAATGGGGTAGCGGGGGACACAGATACGCAGTATTTT
CASSRNGVAGDTDTQYF
>TRBJ2-7|TRBV7-9|TRBD1|NA
TGTGCCAGCAGCTTAGCGGGGAGACAGGGGGCCAACGAGCAGTACTTC
CASSLAGRQGANEQYF
>TRBJ2-7|TRBV27|TRBD1|NA
TGTGCCAGCAGTAAGATCGGACAGGGGGCCGAGCAGTACTTC
CASSKIGQGAEQYF
>TRBJ2-2|TRBV28|NA|NA
TGTGCCAGCAGTCTGGTCTCGTGGCTCCCCACCGGGGAGCTGTTTTTT
CASSLVSWLPTGELFF
>TRBJ2-1|TRBV4-2|TRBD2|once
TGTGCCAGCAGCCAAGGCGGGGGGGCTTACAATGAGCAGTTCTTC
CASSQGGGAYNEQFF
>TRBJ2-7|TRBV5-1|NA|NA
TGCGCCAGCAGCTTGGTTCAGGTCGGAGAATACGAGCAGTACTTC
CASSLVQVGEYEQYF
>TRBJ2-3|TRBV7-2|TRBD1|NA
TGTGCCAGCAGCTCCGGGACAGGGGGCGATACGCAGTATTTT
CASSSGTGGDTQYF
>TRBJ2-3|TRBV19|TRBD1|NA
TGTGCCAGTACCATACCGGGACAGGGGGCAGATACGCAGTATTTT
CASTIPGQGADTQYF
>TRBJ1-1|TRBV19|NA|NA
TGTGCCAGTAGTATAGTTCGGGGAGATACTGAAGCTTTCTTT
CASSIVRGDTEAFF
>TRBJ1-3|TRBV18|TRBD1|NA
TGTGCCAGCTCACCACTTCGACAGGGAGAGGCTGGAAACACCATATATTTT
CASSPLRQGEAGNTIYF
>TRBJ2-1|TRBV9|NA|once
TGTGCCAGCAGCGTAGCTACGGCGGGGGGACAGAATGAGCAGTTCTTC
CASSVATAGGQNEQFF
>TRBJ2-1|TRBV13|NA|NA
TGTGCCAGCAGCACCACCCAGGGCCAGACCAATGAGCAGTTCTTC
CASSTTQGQTNEQFF
>TRBJ2-1|TRBV4-3|NA|once
TGCGCCAGCAGCCAGGGATTTGAGCAGTTCTTC
CASSQGFEQFF
>TRBJ1-2|TRBV7-2|TRBD1|once
TGTGCCAGCAGCATGACAGGGGACTATGGCTACACCTTC
CASSMTGDYGYTF
>TRBJ1-4|TRBV4-3|NA|NA
TGCGCCAGCAGCCAAGAACCAGGGGTAGCAACTAATGAAAAACTGTTTTTT
CASSQEPGVATNEKLFF
>TRBJ2-7|TRBV10-2|NA|NA
TGCGCCAGCAGTGTCGGGACTGCTGAGCAGTACTTC
CASSVGTAEQYF
>TRBJ1-3|TRBV5-1|TRBD1|NA
TGCGCCAGCAGCAACCCCGGGACAGCCTCTGGAAACACCATATATTTT
CASSNPGTASGNTIYF
>TRBJ2-2|TRBV28|NA|once
TGTGCCAGCAGGCGACAGGGAGGGACCGGGGAGCTGTTTTTT
CASRRQGGTGELFF
>TRBJ2-7|TRBV11-2|NA|NA
TGTGCCAGCAGCTTAGGGACGGGACGCCACTACGAGCAGTACTTC
CASSLGTGRHYEQYF
>TRBJ1-2|TRBV5-1|NA|NA
TGCGCCAGCAGCTCCGAAAGCGGGACGGGTGGCTACACCTTC
CASSSESGTGGYTF
>TRBJ2-3|TRBV4-3|NA|NA
TGCGCCAGCAGCCAGGGGGGGGCTAACACAGATACGCAGTATTTT
CASSQGGANTDTQYF
>TRBJ2-1|TRBV27|TRBD2|NA
TGTGCCAGCACCACCGGACTAGCGGGAGGATACAATGAGCAGTTCTTC
CASTTGLAGGYNEQFF